This T cell receptor beta chain was profiled in a study of T cell responses to AZD1222 COVID-19 vaccine. V lost 2 bases and J lost 3, with 13 bases in between. CDR1 and CDR2 from the germline V gene are MNHEY and SVGEGT. The CDR3 runs 15 residues. Whole-study results and caveats: Sampled repertoires all dated from after the peak T cell response. Unmutated variant regions are reportedly the target of nearly half of TCRs that are spike-specific. The study found vaccine-associated CD4 TCRs spanning spike, dominant at 160-218 and 743-854. Most donors were white British and more were female, and clonal diversity was possibly underestimated.

A word on this clone: Its antigen is unknown.

Clones were read by immunoSEQ multiplex PCR, and TCRdb kept only the in-frame ones, dropping some. The data hold tens of thousands of clones, with approximately 88% observed a single time. Sequences were derived from peripheral blood, sampled 28 days after the second dose of the MenACWY control vaccine. This chain connects TRBV6-2 or TRBV6-3 to TRBJ1-1; D is ambiguous. This receptor was identified in an adult who received the MenACWY meningococcal vaccine as a control. The CDR3 loop reads CASSYPRMRDTEAFF. DNA for the CDR3: TGTGCCAGCAGTTACCCACGGATGCGGGACACTGAAGCTTTCTTT.